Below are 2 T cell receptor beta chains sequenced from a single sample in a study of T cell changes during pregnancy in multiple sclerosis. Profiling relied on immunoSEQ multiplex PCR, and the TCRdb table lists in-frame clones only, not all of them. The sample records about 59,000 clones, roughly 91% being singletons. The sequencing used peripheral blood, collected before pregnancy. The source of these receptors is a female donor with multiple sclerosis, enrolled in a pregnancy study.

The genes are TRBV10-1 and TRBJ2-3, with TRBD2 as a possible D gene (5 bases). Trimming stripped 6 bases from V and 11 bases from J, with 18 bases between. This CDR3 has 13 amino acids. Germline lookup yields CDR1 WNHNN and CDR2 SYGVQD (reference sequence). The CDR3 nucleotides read TGCGCCAGCAGACCGGACTGGATCAGAGGGCAGTATTTT. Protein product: CASRPDWIRGQYF.

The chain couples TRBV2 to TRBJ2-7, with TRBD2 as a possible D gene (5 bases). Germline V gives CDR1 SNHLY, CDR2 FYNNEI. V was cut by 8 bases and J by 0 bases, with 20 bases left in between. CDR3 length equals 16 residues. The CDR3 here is CASEPGRGYISYEQYF. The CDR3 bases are TGTGCCAGCGAACCGGGGAGAGGGTACATCTCCTACGAGCAGTACTTC.